Listed below are T cell receptor beta chains from one sample, sequenced in a study of graft-versus-host responses after intestinal transplantation. Generated by immunoSEQ multiplex PCR, the TCRdb table keeps only in-frame clones and is missing some. The table lists 30,000 to 35,000 clones, roughly 80% of them singletons. No antigen is known for these receptors. The sequencing used unstimulated CD8+ T cells sorted from spleen or lymph node cells, collected before intestinal transplant. These receptors were taken from a human donor who received an intestinal transplant. CDR3s include the opening cysteine and the closing phenylalanine or tryptophan. Size tells how often a clone was seen (once, few, many) or the class of an expanded clone, and some rows leave it out.

J: TRBJ2-7; V: TRBV6-1; size: NA; CDR3: CASSKLAGVANEQYF
J: TRBJ2-5; V: TRBV25-1; size: once; CDR3: CASSEPDQVETQYF
J: TRBJ1-1; V: TRBV5-4; size: NA; CDR3: CASSRTGNTEAFF
J: TRBJ2-7; V: TRBV9; size: few; CDR3: CASSPRGQGKLEQYF
J: TRBJ2-1; V: TRBV2; size: NA; CDR3: CASSLIMASGRGYNEQFF
J: TRBJ2-2; V: TRBV5-1; size: NA; CDR3: CASSYGQKETGELFF
J: TRBJ2-3; V: TRBV5-5; size: NA; CDR3: CASSLGLSSETTDTQYF
J: TRBJ2-5; V: TRBV4-1; size: NA; CDR3: CASSQWPQGPETQYF
J: TRBJ2-7; V: TRBV6-5; size: few; CDR3: CASSYSTGGPYYEQYF
J: TRBJ2-6; V: TRBV7-2; size: few; CDR3: CASSLTGGYGANVLTF
J: TRBJ2-1; V: TRBV7-8; size: NA; CDR3: CASSLASLSLNEQFF
J: TRBJ2-7; V: TRBV2; size: NA; CDR3: CASSHVGGGSKEQYF
J: TRBJ2-7; V: TRBV5-4; size: NA; CDR3: CASSLGSSGRAEQYF
J: TRBJ2-3; V: TRBV7-8; size: once; CDR3: CASSLGDQGDTQYF
J: TRBJ2-5; V: TRBV28; size: few; CDR3: CASSSGLTKTQYF
J: TRBJ1-2; V: TRBV27; size: NA; CDR3: CASSSGTGGNYGYTF
J: TRBJ1-2; V: TRBV27; size: few; CDR3: CASSYGVANYGYTF
J: TRBJ2-7; V: TRBV19; size: NA; CDR3: CASKPGVGEQYF
J: TRBJ2-5; V: TRBV7-9; size: NA; CDR3: CASSPSGRKETQYF